This TCR beta chain was obtained from a study of beta chain features in type 1 diabetes. The CDR3 length is 20 residues. V was pared by 1 base and J by 0 bases, with 14 bases of the junction left unmatched. CDR1 is LGHNA, CDR2 YSLEER, per germline. Donors underwent one heparinised blood draw, about 110 mL on average. Each sorted population was over 95% pure. Study outcomes and limitations: In comparison with healthy donors, patients had naive, central memory and Treg TCRB repertoires that appeared more similar.

The study reverse transcribed the entire isolated RNA, so it sequenced expressed TCRB transcripts. Generated by immunoSEQ multiplex PCR, the TCRdb table keeps only in-frame clones and is missing some. The top ten hold approximately 0.099% of the sample, which has about 620,000 clones, around 16% seen once. This clone has only a few counts. Its target is not known. This sequence originates from a man aged 18 to 29 in good health. The sequenced sample was naive CD4+ T cells from blood. This rearrangement joins TRBV4-3 to TRBJ2-3, with 9 positions matching TRBD2. The CDR3 DNA follows: TGCGCCAGCAGCCAAGTTGTGACTAGCGGTTCTACCCCTAGCACAGATACGCAGTATTTT. Amino acid sequence: CASSQVVTSGSTPSTDTQYF.